Each of the 26 T cell receptor beta chains below was sequenced from the same sample in a study of molecular identifiers for immune sequencing clone quantification. TCRdb used MiXCR to reprocess the PCR reads, holding one entry per CDR3 protein. The table has tens of thousands of distinct CDR3 sequences, 35% to 40% seen once. Specimen: naive CD8+ T cells from blood, with Jurkat cell RNA spiked in. Indicated subset: FACS-sorted CD8+CD4-CCR7+CD45RA+ naive T cells. The receptor set was obtained from a human donor in good health. Some libraries in this study had Jurkat cell RNA spiked in.

V is TRBV24-1 and J is TRBJ2-1; unclear D gene. V was trimmed by 0 bases and J by 9 bases, leaving 8 bases between them. This CDR3 has 13 amino acids. The germline V gene encodes CDR1 KGHDR and CDR2 SFDVKD. Here the CDR3 reads CATSDLPLGEQFF. In nucleotides, the CDR3 is TGTGCCACCAGTGATTTGCCTCTAGGTGAGCAGTTCTTC.

This clonotype was counted only a few times. The chain has TRBV12-3 or TRBV12-4 and TRBJ2-7, with a tentative D call TRBD1 (6 bases). This CDR3 is 12 amino acids long. Trimming shortened V by 6 bases and J by 5 bases, and 11 bases separated the two germline ends. The DNA of the CDR3 is TGTGCCAGCAGCACAGGGATGCACGAGCAGTACTTC. Its translation is CASSTGMHEQYF.

This sequence joins TRBV10-3 and TRBJ2-3, with 11 bases aligning to TRBD2. Trimming cost V 7 bases and J 0 bases; bases outside gene matches: 3. The CDR3 has 15 amino acids. The V gene's germline CDR1 is ENHRY and CDR2 SYGVKD. The CDR3 region has the DNA TGTGCCATCAAACGGACTAGCGGGAGCACAGATACGCAGTATTTT. As protein: CAIKRTSGSTDTQYF.

This clonotype was counted a few times. V is TRBV15 and J is TRBJ1-5; D remains ambiguous. The CDR3 loop spans 15 amino acids. Germline loops: CDR1 LNHNV, CDR2 YYDKDF (reference sequence). V shed 0 bases and J shed 1 base, with 7 bases lying between them. The CDR3 spells CATSREGISNQPQHF. CDR3 bases: TGTGCCACCAGCAGAGAGGGTATCAGCAATCAGCCCCAGCATTTT. The whole variable domain, filled in from reference TRBV15 and TRBJ1-5, reads DAMVIQNPRYQVTQFGKPVTLSCSQTLNHNVMYWYQQKSSQAPKLLFHYYDKDFNNEADTPDNFQSRRPNTSFCFLDIRSPGLGDTAMYLCATSREGISNQPQHFGDGTRLSIL.

As regards this clonotype: A read error may explain this, as a much larger clone is one base away. This chain connects TRBV7-2 to TRBJ1-5, with a tentative D call TRBD1 (6 bases). This CDR3 has 15 amino acids. The germline gives CDR1 SGHTA, CDR2 FQGNSA. The CDR3 DNA is TGTGCCAGCAGCTTAGGGGTCAGGGAAGGACAGCCCCGGCATTTT. Its protein product is CASSLGVREGQPRHF.

The chain employs TRBV28 and TRBJ2-5, with a tentative D call TRBD1 (6 bases). This CDR3 comprises 18 residues. The V end lost 3 bases, the J end lost 4 bases, and 24 bases lay between the germline ends. Germline V lookup: CDR1 MDHEN, CDR2 SYDVKM. The CDR3 nucleotides read TGTGCCAGCAGTTTTTTGGTGCAGGCCAGGGGATTTCGAGAGACCCAGTACTTC. Translation: CASSFLVQARGFRETQYF.

The CDR3 is CASSHSWAAIYEQYF. CDR3 sequence (DNA): TGTGCCAGCAGCCACTCCTGGGCGGCGATCTACGAGCAGTACTTC. The chain is built from TRBV12-3 or TRBV12-4 and TRBJ2-7; the D is unclear. V shed 6 bases and J shed 3 bases, with 18 bases lying between them. The CDR3 totals 15 residues.

There are a few counts of this clonotype. The V call is TRBV12-3 or TRBV12-4, the J call TRBJ1-5, with a possible D match to TRBD1 (5 bases). The CDR3 runs 14 residues. The V gene lost 3 bases and the J gene lost 7 bases, with 13 bases spanning the gap. The CDR3 is CASSFGRAGQPQHF. CDR3 coding DNA: TGTGCCAGCAGTTTCGGCAGGGCGGGACAGCCCCAGCATTTT.

This clonotype turned up a few times. CDR3 region: CASSQGISGNTIYF. The CDR3 DNA reads TGTGCCAGCAGCCAGGGTATTTCTGGAAACACCATATATTTT. The V gene is TRBV6-6, the J gene TRBJ1-3, with D possibly TRBD1 on 5 matching bases. The CDR3 contains 14 residues. V was cut by 6 bases and J by 1 base, with 10 bases left in between. In germline, CDR1 is MNHNY, CDR2 SVGAGI (reference sequence).

This clonotype occurred a few times. The rearrangement joins TRBV10-3 to TRBJ2-3; TRBD1 aligns across 8 bases. The CDR3 is made up of 15 amino acids. The ends lost 2 bases at V and 1 base at J; junction bases unmatched: 2. Germline CDR1 is ENHRY and CDR2 is SYGVKD. CDR3 coding DNA: TGTGCCATCAGTGAGGGGACAGGCCGCACAGATACGCAGTATTTT. This codes for CAISEGTGRTDTQYF.

This clonotype has ten or more counts. CDR3 bases: TGTGCCACCAGCGGATACGGCAGGGGGCTGTCCTACGAGCAGTACTTC. This gives the protein CATSGYGRGLSYEQYF. This rearrangement joins TRBV15 to TRBJ2-7; 8 bases agree with TRBD1. Germline V gene data show CDR1 as LNHNV and CDR2 as YYDKDF (reference sequence). The V segment lost 5 bases and the J segment 1 base; nucleotides outside the gene matches: 10. The CDR3 totals 16 residues.

The rearrangement uses TRBV13 and TRBJ2-2; the D gene is possibly TRBD1 (5 bases). Trimming took 3 bases from V and 12 from J, leaving 17 bases between them. The CDR3 covers 14 residues. Per germline, CDR1 PRHDT and CDR2 FYEKMQ (reference sequence). CDR3: CASSFRTWSRQLFF. The CDR3 DNA sequence: TGTGCCAGCAGCTTCAGGACATGGTCCCGGCAGCTGTTTTTT.

There are many counts of this clonotype. This chain links TRBV7-9 with TRBJ2-7, with D possibly matching TRBD1 (6 bases). The V end lost 2 bases, the J end lost 5 bases, and 13 bases lay between the germline ends. Germline lookup yields CDR1 SEHNR and CDR2 FQNEAQ (reference sequence). The CDR3 has 14 residues. The chain's CDR3 is CASSLSQGRHEQYF. CDR3 bases: TGTGCCAGCAGCTTATCGCAGGGGCGGCACGAGCAGTACTTC.

Regarding this clonotype: A much more abundant neighbour one base away suggests this may be a read error. The chain combines TRBV28 with TRBJ1-4; 7 bases align to TRBD1. CDR3 length: 14 amino acids. Germline CDR1 MDHEN, CDR2 SYDVKM. The CDR3 reads CASSFTGVAEKLLF. CDR3 coding DNA: TGTGCCAGCAGTTTTACAGGGGTCGCTGAAAAACTGTTATTT.

Regarding this clonotype: One base away lies a much larger clone, so this may be a sequencing read error. This sequence joins TRBV28 and TRBJ2-5, with D unresolved. CDR1 and CDR2 (germline): MDHEN, SYDVKM. Trimming stripped 5 bases from V and 1 base from J, with 11 bases between. This CDR3 spans 14 amino acids. The CDR3 sequence is CASSTWVVQETQYF. The CDR3 DNA sequence: TGTGCCAGCAGTACCTGGGTGGTCCAAGAGACCCAGTACTTC.

The chain has TRBV20-1 and TRBJ2-3; tentative D call: TRBD2 (6 bases). The CDR3 sequence is 11 residues long. Trimming took 6 bases from V and 9 from J, leaving 13 bases between them. Looked up from germline, CDR1 is DFQATT and CDR2 is SNEGSKA (reference sequence). The CDR3 DNA follows: TGCAGTGCCCGGGACTGGCCCACGCAGTATTTT. The encoded protein is CSARDWPTQYF.

Only a few counts were recorded for this clonotype. One end of the junction fails to match germline, which may point to a read error. The V gene is TRBV5-3, the J gene TRBJ2-7; TRBD2 aligns across 9 bases. TRBV5-3 is marked as an open reading frame, function uncertain. The CDR3 length is 15 residues. The CDR3 sequence: CASSLISGGAAEQYF. The CDR3 DNA sequence: TGTGCCAGCAGCTTGATTAGCGGGGGAGCGGCCGAGCAGTACTTC.

The table lists this clonotype with a few counts. The V gene is TRBV9, the J gene TRBJ2-3; TRBD2 matches at 9 bases. The CDR3 totals 17 residues. J gave up 1 base and V 4 bases, and 10 bases lay outside the gene matches. In germline, CDR1 is SGDLS, CDR2 YYNGEE. CDR3 in DNA: TGTGCCAGCAGCTCAACCCCGACTAGCGGCCGCACAGATACGCAGTATTTT. Encoded protein: CASSSTPTSGRTDTQYF.

The genes are TRBV28 and TRBJ1-4; D unclear. Germline CDR1 reads MDHEN; CDR2 reads SYDVKM. Trimming removed 5 bases at V and 4 bases at J, with 11 bases between. This CDR3 spans 14 amino acids. CDR3 in amino acids: CASSLPRSNEKLFF. The CDR3 DNA reads TGTGCCAGCAGTCTCCCGAGGAGTAATGAAAAACTGTTTTTT.

This clonotype showed up just a few times. The chain employs TRBV11-2 and TRBJ2-1; 12 nucleotides line up with TRBD2. Germline V CDR1 and CDR2: SGHAT, FQNNGV. V lost 4 bases, J lost 10 bases, and 8 bases stayed unmatched. The CDR3 extends over 15 amino acids. The CDR3 nucleotides read TGTGCCAGCAGCTATATGACTAGCGGGAGTCCGGAGCAGTTCTTC. Its protein product is CASSYMTSGSPEQFF.

The chain has TRBV19 and TRBJ2-6; TRBD2 might be the D (5 bases). Germline V gives CDR1 LNHDA, CDR2 SQIVND (reference sequence). The V end was cut by 3 bases, the J end by 4 bases, with 7 bases between. This CDR3 spans 14 amino acids. Here the CDR3 DNA reads TGTGCCAGTAGTATCGGGGTGGGGGCCAACGTCCTGACTTTC. Translated, it gives CASSIGVGANVLTF.

In the case of this clonotype: A much larger clone sits a single nucleotide away, making a read error possible. The V call is TRBV6-6, the J call TRBJ2-4; possible D gene TRBD2, 5 bases. Trimming took off 6 bases at V and 7 bases at J, with 16 bases between the two ends. CDR1 is MNHNY, CDR2 SVGAGI, per germline (reference sequence). The CDR3 is 14 amino acids. For the CDR3, the DNA is TGTGCCAGCAGCAAACAGAGGGCAACCAACATTCAGTACTTC. This gives the protein CASSKQRATNIQYF.

This clonotype occurred once. The chain links TRBV5-3 to TRBJ2-7, with TRBD2 matching over 7 bases. TRBV5-3 is recorded as an ORF, its role being uncertain. The V and J ends lost 8 bases and 0 bases, in that order; junction bases with no gene match: 11. The CDR3 length is 15 residues. This CDR3 reads CASSPTGGCSYEQYF. In nucleotides, the CDR3 is TGTGCCAGCAGCCCAACGGGGGGATGCTCCTACGAGCAGTACTTC.

The sample holds many counts of this clonotype. V usage is TRBV7-6 and J usage is TRBJ2-1, with no clear D. CDR1 and CDR2 from the germline V gene are SGHVS and FNYEAQ. The V gene lost 1 base and the J gene lost 1 base, with 11 bases spanning the gap. The CDR3 is 16 residues long. The CDR3 loop reads CASSLGASPSYNEQFF. CDR3 DNA: TGTGCCAGCAGCTTAGGGGCATCCCCATCCTACAATGAGCAGTTCTTC.

This sequence joins TRBV29-1 and TRBJ1-2; D is uncertain. The length of the CDR3 is 12 residues. Trimming removed 5 bases at V and 4 bases at J, with 11 bases between. Germline CDR1 SQVTM, CDR2 ANQGSEA. The CDR3 nucleotides are TGCAGCGTTAGGACGGACGGCTATGGCTACACCTTC. This encodes CSVRTDGYGYTF.

As regards this clonotype: This clone may be a read error of a much larger clone one base away. The chain couples TRBV6-5 to TRBJ1-1, with D uncertain. The CDR3 is made up of 12 amino acids. Per germline, CDR1 MNHEY and CDR2 SVGAGI. V was pared by 2 bases and J by 3 bases, with 4 bases between. CDR3 DNA sequence: TGTGCCAGCAGTTACGCGGACACTGAAGCTTTCTTT. As protein: CASSYADTEAFF.